The TCR beta chain under discussion was sequenced for a study of CD8 T cells in Susac syndrome. The multiple sclerosis controls were treatment-naive patients, and their relapsing-remitting disease was stable or active. Random hexamers were used to reverse transcribe the RNA input (about 0.5 to 1 ug). The CDR3 of TCR beta was amplified by immunoSEQ multiplex PCR across 54 Vbeta and 13 Jbeta. TCRdb passed the immunoSEQ multiplex PCR reads through MiXCR, listing each CDR3 protein once. The top ten hold 0.093% of the sample, which has about 180,000 distinct CDR3 sequences, about 94% seen once. The CDR3 length is 14 residues. The germline V gene has CDR1 MNHEY and CDR2 SMNVEV (reference sequence). V was clipped by 5 bases and J by 4 bases, with 12 bases between them.

The receptor was isolated from a human donor with multiple sclerosis. This chain uses TRBV27 with TRBJ2-4, with D uncertain. Material for sequencing was CD4+ T cells from PBMCs. CDR3 DNA sequence: TGTGCCAGCAGTCCTTGGGCGGAAAAAAACATTCAGTACTTC. This codes for CASSPWAEKNIQYF.